This passage covers 3 T cell receptor beta chains from one sample sequenced in a study of beta chain features in type 1 diabetes. Isolated RNA was reverse transcribed in full, so expressed TCRB transcripts were sequenced. Clones were sequenced by immunoSEQ multiplex PCR, and TCRdb holds only the in-frame ones, with some missing. The data show 220,000 or so clones, with around 68% seen just once and approximately 0.053% held by the top ten. Sample: naive CD4+ T cells from blood. The receptors were sampled from a man aged 30-40 years in good health.

This clone was recorded a few times. Other nucleotide sequences from this sample produce the same CDR3. This chain connects TRBV5-1 to TRBJ1-2, with D unresolved. V lost 0 bases, J lost 4 bases, and 4 bases lay in between. Germline lookup yields CDR1 SGHRS and CDR2 YFSETQ. The CDR3 is made up of 12 amino acids. DNA for the CDR3: TGCGCCAGCAGCTTGGACAGCTATGGCTACACCTTC. This encodes CASSLDSYGYTF. The variable domain in full, completed from reference TRBV5-1 and TRBJ1-2, reads KAGVTQTPRYLIKTRGQQVTLSCSPISGHRSVSWYQQTPGQGLQFLFEYFSETQRNKGNFPGRFSGRQFSNSRSEMNVSTLELGDSALYLCASSLDSYGYTFGSGTRLTVV.

The chain is built from TRBV29-1 and TRBJ2-1, with TRBD1 identical over 8 bases. The germline gives CDR1 SQVTM, CDR2 ANQGSEA. The CDR3 has 16 amino acids. J was trimmed by 10 bases and V by 5 bases; bases with no gene match: 19. The CDR3 is CSVYGFGQGKVREQFF. CDR3 DNA: TGCAGCGTTTACGGTTTTGGACAGGGCAAGGTTAGGGAGCAGTTCTTC.

The V and J genes are TRBV19 and TRBJ1-2; 7 bases map to TRBD1. This CDR3 spans 13 amino acids. V dropped 6 bases and J dropped 3; count of bases not matched to a gene: 4. Looked up from germline, CDR1 is LNHDA and CDR2 is SQIVND (reference sequence). The CDR3 DNA reads as TGTGCCAGTAGCCGCGGACAGGACTATGGCTACACCTTC. Translating gives CASSRGQDYGYTF. Variable domain in full (rest from reference TRBV19 and TRBJ1-2): DGGITQSPKYLFRKEGQNVTLSCEQNLNHDAMYWYRQDPGQGLRLIYYSQIVNDFQKGDIAEGYSVSREKKESFPLTVTSAQKNPTAFYLCASSRGQDYGYTFGSGTRLTVV.